What follows are 31 T cell receptor beta chains derived from one specimen sequenced in a study of graft-versus-host responses after intestinal transplantation. TCRdb keeps only in-frame clones here, not all; method: immunoSEQ multiplex PCR. The sample contains approximately 90,000 clones, roughly nine tenths of which appear only once. These receptors' antigens are unknown. This specimen consisted of unstimulated CD4+ T cells sorted from spleen or lymph node cells, obtained before transplant. The receptors derive from a human donor who was the organ donor for an intestinal transplant.

The gene calls are TRBV4-1 and TRBJ2-3; 7 bases are shared with TRBD2. Germline assignment: CDR1 MGHRA and CDR2 YSYEKL. The J segment lost 3 bases and the V segment lost 1 base, leaving 10 bases of the junction unmatched. This CDR3 has 17 residues. CDR3 bases: TGCGCCAGCAGCCAAGGTTGGCGGGGGTTGAGAACAGATACGCAGTATTTT. Translated, it gives CASSQGWRGLRTDTQYF.

This clone was recorded only once. The V call is TRBV6-5, the J call TRBJ2-1; 9 bases line up with TRBD1. CDR1 MNHEY and CDR2 SVGAGI come from the germline V gene. The CDR3 is made up of 15 amino acids. J lost 3 bases, V lost 2 bases, and 2 bases had no gene match. The CDR3 bases are TGTGCCAGCAGTTACAAGGACAGGGGCTACAATGAGCAGTTCTTC. Translation: CASSYKDRGYNEQFF.

The chain links TRBV9 to TRBJ1-5; maybe TRBD1 (6 bases). CDR1 and CDR2 from the germline V gene are SGDLS and YYNGEE. The ends were cut back, 4 bases at V and 5 bases at J, with 13 bases in the middle. CDR3 length: 14 residues. The CDR3 region has the DNA TGTGCCAGCAGCCCCGGACAGAGGCATCAGCCCCAGCATTTT. Amino acid sequence: CASSPGQRHQPQHF.

The chain joins TRBV11-2 to TRBJ2-7, with a tentative D call TRBD1 (6 bases). Germline-derived CDR1 and CDR2 are SGHAT and FQNNGV. Trimming cost V 5 bases and J 5 bases, with 10 bases left between them. The CDR3 totals 12 residues. The CDR3 is CASSNRVHEQYF. As DNA, the CDR3 is TGTGCCAGCAGCAACAGGGTCCACGAGCAGTACTTC.

CDR3 in DNA: TGTGCCAGCAGCGTCACTAGCGGGGACCTCCAAGAGACCCAGTACTTC. Protein sequence: CASSVTSGDLQETQYF. The V gene is TRBV9, the J gene TRBJ2-5, with TRBD2 matching over 10 bases. In germline, CDR1 is SGDLS, CDR2 YYNGEE. The V gene end was trimmed by 2 bases and the J gene end by 1 base; junction bases not matched to a gene: 5. The CDR3 is made up of 16 amino acids.

The J gene is TRBJ1-5, the V gene TRBV19, with 7 bases aligning to TRBD1. V lost 8 bases to trimming and J lost 6 bases; unmatched junction nucleotides: 13. The CDR3 covers 15 residues. The germline V gene has CDR1 LNHDA and CDR2 SQIVND (reference sequence). CDR3 coding DNA: TGTGCCAGTGCCGCGGTAGGGACAGTTATTCAGCCCCAGCATTTT. Residues: CASAAVGTVIQPQHF.

This clone has just one count. CDR3 sequence: CASSLFQGGRRAEAFF. CDR3 bases: TGTGCCAGCAGCTTATTCCAAGGGGGTAGAAGGGCTGAAGCTTTCTTT. The gene calls are TRBV11-2 and TRBJ1-1, with D possibly being TRBD1 (6 bases). Germline V gives CDR1 SGHAT, CDR2 FQNNGV. V dropped 2 bases and J dropped 6 bases, with 19 bases sitting between them. The CDR3 length is 16 residues. Variable domain in full (rest from reference TRBV11-2 and TRBJ1-1): EAGVAQSPRYKIIEKRQSVAFWCNPISGHATLYWYQQILGQGPKLLIQFQNNGVVDDSQLPKDRFSAERLKGVDSTLKIQPAKLEDSAVYLCASSLFQGGRRAEAFFGQGTRLTVV.

The chain combines TRBV4-1 with TRBJ1-5; 9 nucleotides match TRBD1. Germline V lookup: CDR1 MGHRA, CDR2 YSYEKL. This CDR3 has 15 residues. V was pared by 4 bases and J by 6 bases, with 7 bases of the junction left unmatched. The CDR3 sequence: CASSLLQGAGQPQHF. DNA for the CDR3: TGCGCCAGCAGCCTTCTACAGGGGGCGGGTCAGCCCCAGCATTTT.

The rearrangement links TRBV6-5 to TRBJ2-7; 9 positions match TRBD2. Germline V lookup: CDR1 MNHEY, CDR2 SVGAGI. Trimming cost V 2 bases and J 4 bases; bases outside gene matches: 9. CDR3 size: 16 residues. The CDR3 bases are TGTGCCAGCAGTTACAGAACGGCGACTAGCGGTTACGAGCAGTACTTC. Translating gives CASSYRTATSGYEQYF.

The V and J genes are TRBV4-1 and TRBJ2-7, with 7 bases aligning to TRBD2. The CDR3 sequence is 14 residues long. Trimming cost V 3 bases and J 3 bases; bases outside gene matches: 5. The germline CDR1 and CDR2 sequences are MGHRA and YSYEKL. The CDR3 DNA sequence: TGCGCCAGCAGCCAGCCCGGGACTAACTACGAGCAGTACTTC. This encodes CASSQPGTNYEQYF.

The rearrangement joins TRBV7-6 to TRBJ2-1; TRBD2 aligns across 9 bases. Germline values: CDR1 SGHVS, CDR2 FNYEAQ. The CDR3 is made up of 13 amino acids. The junction had 3 bases not matched to a gene; V was cut back by 3 bases and J by 9 bases. CDR3 nucleotides: TGTGCCAGCAGCTTTGGCGGGAGGGGTGAGCAGTTCTTC. Amino acid sequence: CASSFGGRGEQFF.

V and J are TRBV10-3 and TRBJ2-1, with 7 bases lining up with TRBD2. CDR1 and CDR2 (germline): ENHRY, SYGVKD. V lost 4 bases and J lost 6; bases outside the gene matches: 12. The CDR3 covers 16 residues. In nucleotides, the CDR3 is TGTGCCATCAGTGCTCGGGCGGGGAGCGGGGCCAATGAGCAGTTCTTC. This gives the protein CAISARAGSGANEQFF.

This clone was observed a handful of times. The V call is TRBV2, the J call TRBJ2-1; weak D call: TRBD1 (6 bases). This CDR3 is 16 amino acids long. CDR1 and CDR2 (germline): SNHLY, FYNNEI. The V and J ends lost 0 bases and 6 bases respectively, with 15 bases between them. CDR3 sequence (DNA): TGTGCCAGCAGTGAAGCGGGCAGGGGACCCCCCAATGAGCAGTTCTTC. Encoded protein: CASSEAGRGPPNEQFF.

The J gene is TRBJ2-6, the V gene TRBV7-2, with TRBD2 matching 7 bases. V lost 1 base and J lost 1; bases outside the gene matches: 1. The CDR3 has 16 residues. Germline values: CDR1 SGHTA, CDR2 FQGNSA. CDR3 region: CASSLVGGSGANVLTF. CDR3 sequence (DNA): TGTGCCAGCAGCTTAGTCGGGGGGTCTGGGGCCAACGTCCTGACTTTC.

The chain combines TRBV6-5 with TRBJ2-3; D may be TRBD2 (6 bases). Trimming took off 2 bases at V and 0 bases at J, with 12 bases between the two ends. Germline V gene data show CDR1 as MNHEY and CDR2 as SVGAGI. This CDR3 spans 16 amino acids. CDR3 amino acids: CASSYTLSGSTDTQYF. The CDR3, as DNA: TGTGCCAGCAGTTACACTCTAAGCGGGAGCACAGATACGCAGTATTTT.

The rearrangement uses TRBV5-6 and TRBJ2-1, with TRBD2 as a possible D gene (6 bases). Germline-derived CDR1 and CDR2 are SGHDT and YYEEEE. This CDR3 has 17 amino acids. V was pared by 2 bases and J by 5 bases, with 20 bases between. CDR3 residues: CASSFLRRARSNNEQFF. The CDR3 DNA reads as TGTGCCAGCAGCTTCTTGAGGAGGGCAAGAAGCAACAATGAGCAGTTCTTC.

J is TRBJ1-2 and V is TRBV7-5; no check of the table's D call, TRBD1, against the DNA was made. TRBV7-5 is shown as a pseudogene. CDR3 length equals 14 residues. This chain's CDR3 is CARSFRGPNYGYTF. The CDR3 DNA sequence: TGTGCCAGAAGCTTCAGGGGGCCTAACTATGGCTACACCTTC.

The chain carries TRBV18 and TRBJ2-7, with 8 positions matching TRBD1. V lost 4 bases and J lost 2; bases outside the gene matches: 7. Germline V lookup: CDR1 KGHSH, CDR2 LQKENI. This CDR3 contains 15 residues. This CDR3 is CASSLQPGGTYEQYF. Here the CDR3 DNA reads TGTGCCAGCTCACTTCAGCCAGGGGGCACCTACGAGCAGTACTTC.

This clone was seen a handful of times. The chain links TRBV7-3 to TRBJ2-2; no definite D call. Per the germline V gene, CDR1 is SGHTA and CDR2 is FQGTGA. The length of the CDR3 is 13 residues. Trimming removed 5 bases at V and 4 bases at J, with 8 bases between. Here the CDR3 reads CASSLGPTGELFF. The CDR3 nucleotides are TGTGCCAGCAGCCTCGGTCCCACCGGGGAGCTGTTTTTT.

This chain connects TRBV10-3 to TRBJ2-5, with 7 bases fitting TRBD1. The J segment lost 4 bases and the V segment lost 5 bases, leaving 10 bases of the junction unmatched. Germline CDR1 is ENHRY and CDR2 is SYGVKD. The CDR3 is 15 residues long. The CDR3 region has the DNA TGTGCCATCAGTAGACAGGGTCCAAAAGCAGAGACCCAGTACTTC. This encodes CAISRQGPKAETQYF.

The chain is built from TRBV13 and TRBJ2-3; 14 nucleotides line up with TRBD2. The CDR3 length is 17 residues. V shed 8 bases and J 3 bases; nucleotides not matched to a gene: 10. CDR1 and CDR2 from the germline V gene are PRHDT and FYEKMQ (reference sequence). CDR3 amino acids: CASSLGGLAGETDTQYF. The CDR3, as DNA: TGTGCCAGCTCCCTCGGGGGACTAGCGGGAGAAACAGATACGCAGTATTTT.

The CDR3: CASSAGSHIQYF. DNA for the CDR3: TGTGCCAGCAGCGCCGGTAGCCACATTCAGTACTTC. This rearrangement joins TRBV11-2 to TRBJ2-4; D remains ambiguous. Per germline, CDR1 SGHAT and CDR2 FQNNGV. Trimming stripped 5 bases from V and 8 bases from J, with 10 bases between. The CDR3 runs to 12 residues.

The chain links TRBV6-4 to TRBJ2-3; TRBD1 aligns across 7 bases. With 3 bases clipped from V and 4 bases from J, the junction kept 1 base outside the gene matches. The germline gives CDR1 MRHNA, CDR2 SNTAGT. The CDR3 has 13 amino acids. CDR3 coding DNA: TGTGCCAGCAGTGAACAGGGGTCAGATACGCAGTATTTT. It specifies CASSEQGSDTQYF.

The rearrangement links TRBV7-2 to TRBJ2-1, with 9 bases identical to TRBD2. Germline V gives CDR1 SGHTA, CDR2 FQGNSA. CDR3 length equals 16 residues. Trimming took 2 bases from V and 7 from J; bases not matched to a gene: 9. The CDR3 DNA follows: TGTGCCAGCAGCTTAAATAGAGCGGGAGGAGGAAATGAGCAGTTCTTC. Its protein is CASSLNRAGGGNEQFF.

This clone has more than one count but fewer than ten. The CDR3 is CASRLNRVYNSPLHF. The CDR3 nucleotides read TGTGCCAGCCGCCTGAACAGGGTCTATAATTCACCCCTCCACTTT. V usage is TRBV11-1 and J usage is TRBJ1-6; tentative D call: TRBD1 (6 bases). The germline CDR1 and CDR2 sequences are SGHAT and FQDESV (reference sequence). Trimming left V 8 bases short and J 3 bases short, with 14 bases between. The length of the CDR3 is 15 residues.

This sequence joins TRBV5-4 and TRBJ1-1, with D perhaps TRBD1 (5 bases). The CDR3 extends over 16 amino acids. Germline values: CDR1 SGHNT, CDR2 YYREEE (reference sequence). Trimming left V 4 bases short and J 2 bases short, with 18 bases between. This CDR3 reads CASSPGGASLNTEAFF. The DNA of the CDR3 is TGTGCCAGCAGCCCGGGGGGAGCTAGCCTTAACACTGAAGCTTTCTTT.

The chain uses TRBV19 and TRBJ1-5; 7 bases fit TRBD1. CDR1 and CDR2 (germline): LNHDA, SQIVND (reference sequence). After removal of 5 bases from V and 3 bases from J, the junction contained 7 bases not matched to a gene. The CDR3 runs 15 residues. The CDR3 DNA is TGTGCCAGTAGTCGCGCAGGGGGGTTCAATCAGCCCCAGCATTTT. Its translation is CASSRAGGFNQPQHF.

CDR3 DNA sequence: TGTGCCAGCAGTTACAGGGAGATTGGGTACGAGCAGTACTTC. This translates into CASSYREIGYEQYF. The V and J genes are TRBV6-5 and TRBJ2-7, with D possibly matching TRBD2 (5 bases). Per the germline V gene, CDR1 is MNHEY and CDR2 is SVGAGI. This CDR3 comprises 14 residues. The V end was cut by 2 bases, the J end by 4 bases, with 12 bases between.

This rearrangement joins TRBV6-6 to TRBJ1-2, with TRBD1 matching over 10 bases. The CDR3 is made up of 15 amino acids. The V gene end was trimmed by 6 bases and the J gene end by 7 bases; junction bases not matched to a gene: 11. In germline, CDR1 is MNHNY, CDR2 SVGAGI (reference sequence). The CDR3 bases are TGTGCCAGCAGAAACACCGGGACAGGGGTTGGTGGCTACACCTTC. Translating it yields CASRNTGTGVGGYTF.

J is TRBJ2-3 and V is TRBV11-2; 10 bases fit TRBD2. The CDR3 has 16 residues. Germline V lookup: CDR1 SGHAT, CDR2 FQNNGV. J gave up 1 base and V 4 bases, and 5 bases lay outside the gene matches. DNA of the CDR3: TGTGCCAGCAGCTGGGGTCTAGCGGGAGGCACAGATACGCAGTATTTT. Residues: CASSWGLAGGTDTQYF.

V gene TRBV19 combines with J gene TRBJ1-1; possibly TRBD1 for D (5 bases). CDR1 is LNHDA and CDR2 is SQIVND in the germline V gene (reference sequence). V lost 5 bases to trimming and J lost 2 bases, with 12 bases between them. The CDR3 has 14 amino acids. The CDR3 reads CASSLGLGNTEAFF. The CDR3 DNA reads TGTGCCAGTAGTCTGGGGCTCGGAAACACTGAAGCTTTCTTT.